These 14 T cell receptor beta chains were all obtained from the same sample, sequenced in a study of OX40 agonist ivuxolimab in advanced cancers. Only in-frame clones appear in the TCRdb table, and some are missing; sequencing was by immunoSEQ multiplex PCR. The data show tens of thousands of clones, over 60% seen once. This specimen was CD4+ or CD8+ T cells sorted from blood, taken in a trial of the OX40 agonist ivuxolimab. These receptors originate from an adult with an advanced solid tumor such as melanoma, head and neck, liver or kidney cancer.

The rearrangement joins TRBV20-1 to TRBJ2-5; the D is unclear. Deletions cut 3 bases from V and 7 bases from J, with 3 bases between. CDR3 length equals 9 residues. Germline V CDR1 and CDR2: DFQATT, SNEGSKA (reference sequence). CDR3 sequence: CSASVTQYF. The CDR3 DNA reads TGCAGTGCTAGTGTGACCCAGTACTTC.

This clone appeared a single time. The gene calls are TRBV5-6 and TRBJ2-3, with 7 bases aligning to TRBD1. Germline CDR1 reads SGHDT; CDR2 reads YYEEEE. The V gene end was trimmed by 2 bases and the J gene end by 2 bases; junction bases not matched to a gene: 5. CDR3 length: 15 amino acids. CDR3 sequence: CASSFGQVITDTQYF. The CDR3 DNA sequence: TGTGCCAGCAGCTTCGGACAGGTGATCACAGATACGCAGTATTTT.

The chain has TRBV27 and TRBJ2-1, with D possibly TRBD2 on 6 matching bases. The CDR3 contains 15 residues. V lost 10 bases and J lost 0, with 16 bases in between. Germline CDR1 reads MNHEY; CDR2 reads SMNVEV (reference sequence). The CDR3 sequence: CATNLVGSSYNEQFF. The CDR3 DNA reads TGTGCCACCAATTTAGTCGGGAGCTCCTACAATGAGCAGTTCTTC.

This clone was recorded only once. Here the CDR3 DNA reads TGTGCCAGCAGCCGAGGGGGATCCTACAATGAGCAGTTCTTC. Its protein product is CASSRGGSYNEQFF. This chain uses TRBV13 with TRBJ2-1, with D perhaps TRBD1 (6 bases). V was cut by 5 bases and J by 1 base, with 9 bases left in between. CDR1 PRHDT and CDR2 FYEKMQ come from the germline V gene (reference sequence). The CDR3 sequence is 14 residues long.

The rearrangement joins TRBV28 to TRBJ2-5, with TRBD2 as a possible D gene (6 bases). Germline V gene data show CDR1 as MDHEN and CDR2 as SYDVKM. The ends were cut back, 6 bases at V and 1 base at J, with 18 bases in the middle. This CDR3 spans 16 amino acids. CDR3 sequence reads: CASRPIRERVQETQYF. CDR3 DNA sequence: TGTGCCAGCAGACCGATTCGGGAGAGGGTCCAAGAGACCCAGTACTTC. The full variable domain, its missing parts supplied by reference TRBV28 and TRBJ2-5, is DVKVTQSSRYLVKRTGEKVFLECVQDMDHENMFWYRQDPGLGLRLIYFSYDVKMKEKGDIPEGYSVSREKKERFSLILESASTNQTSMYLCASRPIRERVQETQYFGPGTRLLVL.

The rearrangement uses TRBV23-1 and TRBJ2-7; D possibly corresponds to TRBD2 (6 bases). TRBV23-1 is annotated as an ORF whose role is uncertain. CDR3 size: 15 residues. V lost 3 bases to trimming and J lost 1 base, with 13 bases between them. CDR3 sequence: CASSHQFSGSYEQYF. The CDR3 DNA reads TGCGCCAGCAGTCACCAATTTAGCGGATCCTACGAGCAGTACTTC.

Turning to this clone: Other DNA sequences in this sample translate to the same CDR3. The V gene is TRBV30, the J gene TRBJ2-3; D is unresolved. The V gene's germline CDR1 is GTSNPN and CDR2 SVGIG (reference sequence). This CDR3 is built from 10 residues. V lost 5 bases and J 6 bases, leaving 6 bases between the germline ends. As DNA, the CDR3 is TGTGCCTGGGGGTTGGATACGCAGTATTTT. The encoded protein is CAWGLDTQYF.

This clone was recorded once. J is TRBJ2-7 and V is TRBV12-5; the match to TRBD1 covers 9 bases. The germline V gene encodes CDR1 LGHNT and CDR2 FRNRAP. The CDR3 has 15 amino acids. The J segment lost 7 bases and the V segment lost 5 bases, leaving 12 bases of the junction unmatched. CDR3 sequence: CASGAGEGQGAEQYF. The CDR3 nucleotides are TGTGCTAGTGGTGCCGGGGAGGGACAGGGAGCTGAGCAGTACTTC. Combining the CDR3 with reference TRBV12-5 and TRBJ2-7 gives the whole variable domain DARVTQTPRHKVTEMGQEVTMRCQPILGHNTVFWYRQTMMQGLELLAYFRNRAPLDDSGMPKDRFSAEMPDATLATLKIQPSEPRDSAVYFCASGAGEGQGAEQYFGPGTRLTVT.

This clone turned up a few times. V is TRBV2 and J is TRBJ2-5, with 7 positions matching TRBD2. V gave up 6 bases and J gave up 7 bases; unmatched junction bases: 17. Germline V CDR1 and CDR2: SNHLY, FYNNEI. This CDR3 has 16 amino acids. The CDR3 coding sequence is TGTGCCAGCAGACCAACGGGGAGAGTTGGGGAGGGGACCCAGTACTTC. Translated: CASRPTGRVGEGTQYF. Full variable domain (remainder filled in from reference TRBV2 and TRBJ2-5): EPEVTQTPSHQVTQMGQEVILRCVPISNHLYFYWYRQILGQKVEFLVSFYNNEISEKSEIFDDQFSVERPDGSNFTLKIRSTKLEDSAMYFCASRPTGRVGEGTQYFGPGTRLLVL.

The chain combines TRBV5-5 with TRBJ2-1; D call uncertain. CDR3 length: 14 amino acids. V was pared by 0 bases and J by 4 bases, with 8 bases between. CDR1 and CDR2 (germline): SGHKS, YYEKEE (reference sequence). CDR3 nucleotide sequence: TGTGCCAGCAGCTTGGCAACGGCGTACAATGAGCAGTTCTTC. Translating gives CASSLATAYNEQFF.

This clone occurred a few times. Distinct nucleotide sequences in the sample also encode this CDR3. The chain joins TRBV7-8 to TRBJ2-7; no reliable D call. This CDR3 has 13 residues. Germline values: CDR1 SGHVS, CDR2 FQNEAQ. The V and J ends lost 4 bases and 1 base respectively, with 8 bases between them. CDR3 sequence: CASSSVSSYEQYF. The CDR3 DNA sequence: TGTGCCAGCAGCTCGGTCAGTTCCTACGAGCAGTACTTC.

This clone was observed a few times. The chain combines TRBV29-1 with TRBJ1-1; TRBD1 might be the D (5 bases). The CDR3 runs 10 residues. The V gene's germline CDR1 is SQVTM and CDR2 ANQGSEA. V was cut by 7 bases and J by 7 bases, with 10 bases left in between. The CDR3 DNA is TGCAGCGGGGGGGACGGTGAAGCTTTCTTT. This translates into CSGGDGEAFF.

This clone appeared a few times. The DNA of the CDR3 is TGTGCCAGCAGCCGTTCACTAGAATACGAGCAGTACTTC. This encodes CASSRSLEYEQYF. This rearrangement joins TRBV9 to TRBJ2-7; a possible D gene is TRBD2 (5 bases). Germline assignment: CDR1 SGDLS and CDR2 YYNGEE. Trimming removed 4 bases from V and 4 bases from J, with 12 bases in between. The CDR3 extends over 13 amino acids. Complete variable domain (other parts from reference TRBV9 and TRBJ2-7): DSGVTQTPKHLITATGQRVTLRCSPRSGDLSVYWYQQSLDQGLQFLIQYYNGEERAKGNILERFSAQQFPDLHSELNLSSLELGDSALYFCASSRSLEYEQYFGPGTRLTVT.

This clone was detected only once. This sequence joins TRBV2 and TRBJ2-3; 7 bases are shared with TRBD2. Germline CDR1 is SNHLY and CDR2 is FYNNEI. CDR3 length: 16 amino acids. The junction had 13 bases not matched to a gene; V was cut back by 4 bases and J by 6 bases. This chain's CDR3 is CASSGVLAAAPDTQYF. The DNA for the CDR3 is TGTGCCAGCAGTGGGGTCCTAGCGGCGGCCCCGGATACGCAGTATTTT.